What follows are 29 T cell receptor beta chains derived from one specimen sequenced in a study of blood T cell repertoires in COVID-19. Repertoires were generated with immunoSEQ multiplex PCR, while TCRdb's copy carries only in-frame clones and drops some. The data contain approximately 220,000 clones, approximately 83% of them singletons. Sequences were obtained from peripheral blood. Every receptor here comes from a woman aged 35 to 49 with active or convalescent COVID-19.

The CDR3, as DNA: TGCGCCAGCAGCCAAAGACAGGGATCCTATGGCTACACCTTC. Residues: CASSQRQGSYGYTF. The rearrangement joins TRBV4-1 to TRBJ1-2, with TRBD1 matching 7 bases. CDR1 and CDR2 from the germline V gene are MGHRA and YSYEKL. This CDR3 is built from 14 residues. The V gene end was trimmed by 2 bases and the J gene end by 4 bases; junction bases not matched to a gene: 4.

The chain links TRBV4-1 to TRBJ1-5; D not resolved. This CDR3 contains 15 residues. Per germline, CDR1 MGHRA and CDR2 YSYEKL. The V and J ends lost 6 bases and 3 bases respectively, with 15 bases between them. The CDR3 DNA reads as TGCGCCAGCAGAGAGACGTGGAGGGTCAATCAGCCCCAGCATTTT. Translation: CASRETWRVNQPQHF.

This clone was detected many times. This sequence joins TRBV28 and TRBJ1-2; 9 bases match TRBD1. Trimming at V came to 3 bases and at J to 4 bases, leaving 12 bases not matched to a gene. The CDR3 contains 17 residues. Germline CDR1 MDHEN, CDR2 SYDVKM. The CDR3 DNA reads TGTGCCAGCAGTTTTCTTGGGTCGGGACAGGGACCCTATGGCTACACCTTC. Translating it yields CASSFLGSGQGPYGYTF.

This clone was observed a handful of times. The gene calls are TRBV7-8 and TRBJ2-1; D may be TRBD1 (6 bases). The V end lost 5 bases, the J end lost 7 bases, and 18 bases lay between the germline ends. The CDR3 has 15 amino acids. Germline loops: CDR1 SGHVS, CDR2 FQNEAQ. The CDR3 nucleotides are TGTGCCAGCAGCGTGGAGAACAGGGATTTGAATGAGCAGTTCTTC. Translated: CASSVENRDLNEQFF.

This clone was observed a few times. The chain couples TRBV7-2 to TRBJ1-4; D unclear. Germline V lookup: CDR1 SGHTA, CDR2 FQGNSA. The V gene lost 1 base and the J gene lost 5 bases, with 11 bases spanning the gap. The CDR3 consists of 15 residues. The CDR3 nucleotides are TGTGCCAGCAGCTTAGGACGGCGGAGAAATGAAAAACTGTTTTTT. Translated: CASSLGRRRNEKLFF.

This chain links TRBV4-2 with TRBJ2-2, with TRBD1 as a possible D gene (5 bases). The germline gives CDR1 LGHNA, CDR2 YNFKEQ. This CDR3 comprises 18 residues. Trimming stripped 0 bases from V and 1 base from J, with 15 bases between. The CDR3 DNA is TGTGCCAGCAGCCAAGAAAAGGGGAAGGGAATGAACACCGGGGAGCTGTTTTTT. Its translation is CASSQEKGKGMNTGELFF.

The chain uses TRBV7-2 and TRBJ2-5, with TRBD2 identical over 12 bases. Germline CDR1 and CDR2: SGHTA and FQGNSA. The ends lost 3 bases at V and 1 base at J; junction bases unmatched: 3. The CDR3 contains 16 residues. CDR3 DNA: TGTGCCAGCAGCTTCGGACTAGCGGGGATCCAAGAGACCCAGTACTTC. Translating it yields CASSFGLAGIQETQYF.

The chain uses TRBV29-1 and TRBJ1-5, with 7 bases matching TRBD1. The CDR3 runs 13 residues. The germline gives CDR1 SQVTM, CDR2 ANQGSEA. The J segment lost 3 bases and the V segment lost 6 bases, leaving 5 bases of the junction unmatched. In DNA form, the CDR3 reads TGCAGCGTCGTGACAGGGCCCAATCAGCCCCAGCATTTT. Translated: CSVVTGPNQPQHF.

The chain has TRBV2 and TRBJ1-1; tentative D call: TRBD1 (5 bases). The CDR3 is made up of 13 amino acids. Looked up from germline, CDR1 is SNHLY and CDR2 is FYNNEI. V gave up 7 bases and J gave up 4 bases, with 13 bases separating them. CDR3 in DNA: TGTGCCAGCATACCCAGGGAGGGCACTGAAGCTTTCTTT. Its protein is CASIPREGTEAFF.

This chain joins TRBV3-1 (or the pseudogene TRBV3-2) and TRBJ1-4; unclear D gene. The germline gives CDR1 LGHDT, CDR2 YNNKEL (reference sequence). This CDR3 contains 13 residues. Trimming removed 6 bases at V and 7 bases at J, with 12 bases between. CDR3 DNA: TGTGCCAGCAGAATCGAGGGCGGTGAAAAACTGTTTTTT. Translation gives CASRIEGGEKLFF.

The J gene is TRBJ1-1, the V gene TRBV12-3 or TRBV12-4, with a possible D match to TRBD1 (6 bases). This CDR3 region has 13 residues. Trimming took 2 bases from V and 7 from J, leaving 11 bases between them. The CDR3 loop reads CASSLQGFGEAFF. CDR3 sequence (DNA): TGTGCCAGCAGTTTACAGGGGTTCGGTGAAGCTTTCTTT.

The chain links TRBV27 to TRBJ2-1; 8 nucleotides agree with TRBD2. Germline CDR1 and CDR2: MNHEY and SMNVEV (reference sequence). V lost 4 bases, J lost 5 bases, and 7 bases stayed unmatched. This CDR3 has 15 amino acids. The CDR3 protein is CASSWFQAGDNEQFF. The CDR3 DNA follows: TGTGCCAGCAGTTGGTTTCAAGCGGGAGACAATGAGCAGTTCTTC.

The genes are TRBV7-9 and TRBJ1-2, with D tentatively TRBD1 (5 bases). V lost 1 base, J lost 7 bases, and 10 bases lay in between. From germline, CDR1 is SEHNR and CDR2 FQNEAQ (reference sequence). CDR3 length equals 13 residues. As DNA, the CDR3 is TGTGCCAGCAGCTTAGAGGTGGGGCTTGGCTACACCTTC. Amino acids: CASSLEVGLGYTF.

In DNA, the CDR3 is TGTGCCATCAGTCGTGACAGGGTGAACACTGAAGCTTTCTTT. This encodes CAISRDRVNTEAFF. The chain carries TRBV10-3 and TRBJ1-1; the match to TRBD1 covers 7 bases. The trim removed 5 bases at V and 0 bases at J, leaving 3 bases unmatched. This CDR3 is 14 amino acids long. Per germline, CDR1 ENHRY and CDR2 SYGVKD.

CDR3 loop: CASSTRPSGNTEAFF. CDR3 DNA: TGTGCCAGCAGTACACGGCCCAGCGGGAACACTGAAGCTTTCTTT. The J gene is TRBJ1-1, the V gene TRBV6-5; D unclear. This CDR3 is built from 15 residues. The V gene lost 5 bases and the J gene lost 1 base, with 14 bases spanning the gap. Germline V gene sequence: CDR1 MNHEY, CDR2 SVGAGI.

The genes are TRBV6-6 and TRBJ1-6, with 7 bases that match TRBD1. This CDR3 comprises 16 residues. Germline V lookup: CDR1 MNHNY, CDR2 SVGAGI (reference sequence). V gave up 2 bases and J gave up 4 bases; unmatched junction bases: 5. The CDR3 nucleotides are TGTGCCAGCAGTTACCGGCCGGGACAGTATAATTCACCCCTCCACTTT. This gives the protein CASSYRPGQYNSPLHF.

V is TRBV24-1 and J is TRBJ1-1; D uncertain. Trimming removed 9 bases from V and 3 bases from J, with 13 bases in between. This CDR3 comprises 13 residues. CDR1 and CDR2 (germline): KGHDR, SFDVKD. In nucleotides, the CDR3 is TGTGCCACCCGACACCGGGAGGACACTGAAGCTTTCTTT. Translated: CATRHREDTEAFF.

The gene calls are TRBV5-1 and TRBJ1-2, with TRBD1 as a possible D gene (6 bases). V lost 4 bases to trimming and J lost 1 base, with 11 bases between them. This CDR3 contains 14 residues. The germline V gene encodes CDR1 SGHRS and CDR2 YFSETQ. The CDR3 loop reads CASSGSDSNYGYTF. The CDR3 region has the DNA TGCGCCAGCAGCGGATCGGACAGTAACTATGGCTACACCTTC.

The genes are TRBV4-1 and TRBJ1-2; TRBD1 might be the D (5 bases). Looked up from germline, CDR1 is MGHRA and CDR2 is YSYEKL. V lost 0 bases and J lost 1, with 9 bases in between. CDR3 length: 15 residues. CDR3 region: CASSQDGQGNYGYTF. The CDR3 nucleotides read TGCGCCAGCAGCCAAGACGGGCAGGGTAACTATGGCTACACCTTC.

Only one count was recorded for this clone. The rearrangement joins TRBV30 to TRBJ2-3; 10 bases map to TRBD2. In germline, CDR1 is GTSNPN, CDR2 SVGIG (reference sequence). This CDR3 is 16 amino acids long. Trimming removed 4 bases from V and 0 bases from J; junction bases left unmatched: 7. The CDR3 is CAWIKGLADSTDTQYF. In DNA, the CDR3 is TGTGCCTGGATTAAAGGACTAGCGGATAGCACAGATACGCAGTATTTT.

The chain joins TRBV29-1 to TRBJ2-5; 7 bases line up with TRBD2. The germline CDR1 and CDR2 sequences are SQVTM and ANQGSEA. The CDR3 consists of 16 residues. V was pared by 6 bases and J by 4 bases, with 17 bases of the junction left unmatched. CDR3 residues: CSVLPHGAGVTETQYF. CDR3 DNA sequence: TGCAGCGTCCTCCCGCACGGGGCGGGAGTGACAGAGACCCAGTACTTC.

The gene calls are TRBV30 and TRBJ1-1, with D uncertain. The CDR3 length is 14 residues. Per the germline V gene, CDR1 is GTSNPN and CDR2 is SVGIG (reference sequence). Trimming cost V 4 bases and J 0 bases, with 12 bases left between them. For the CDR3, the DNA is TGTGCCTGGAATGAGGTACCGGTGAACACTGAAGCTTTCTTT. It yields the protein CAWNEVPVNTEAFF.

This clone was seen only a few times. The J gene is TRBJ1-1, the V gene TRBV7-9; 8 nucleotides agree with TRBD1. CDR3 size: 15 residues. Losses at the gene ends were 1 base for V and 2 bases for J; bases not matched to a gene: 3. CDR1 is SEHNR, CDR2 FQNEAQ, per germline (reference sequence). This CDR3 reads CASSLGDRPNTEAFF. The CDR3 DNA reads as TGTGCCAGCAGCTTAGGGGACAGGCCTAACACTGAAGCTTTCTTT.

The genes are TRBV18 and TRBJ2-1; 8 bases align to TRBD1. CDR1 and CDR2 (germline): KGHSH, LQKENI. Germline trimming cut 4 bases from V and 6 bases from J; bases unmatched to any gene: 8. The CDR3 consists of 15 residues. The CDR3 DNA sequence: TGTGCCAGCTCACGGGTGGACAGGGCAGGCAATGAGCAGTTCTTC. This translates into CASSRVDRAGNEQFF.

This chain uses TRBV5-1 with TRBJ2-2; TRBD1 matches at 7 bases. The CDR3 length is 14 residues. CDR1 is SGHRS and CDR2 is YFSETQ in the germline V gene. V lost 2 bases, J lost 3 bases, and 1 base stayed unmatched. DNA for the CDR3: TGCGCCAGCAGCTTCGGGACAGACACCGGGGAGCTGTTTTTT. It translates to CASSFGTDTGELFF. The entire variable domain, with the rest obtained from reference TRBV5-1 and TRBJ2-2, is as follows: KAGVTQTPRYLIKTRGQQVTLSCSPISGHRSVSWYQQTPGQGLQFLFEYFSETQRNKGNFPGRFSGRQFSNSRSEMNVSTLELGDSALYLCASSFGTDTGELFFGEGSRLTVL.

The chain couples TRBV2 to TRBJ1-2; TRBD1 aligns across 10 bases. The CDR3 is 15 residues long. Per the germline V gene, CDR1 is SNHLY and CDR2 is FYNNEI. Unmatched junction bases numbered 4, after V lost 1 base and J lost 5 bases. For the CDR3, the DNA is TGTGCCAGCAGTGAAGGACAGGGGGCGGGTTATGGCTACACCTTC. Residues: CASSEGQGAGYGYTF.

The chain carries TRBV9 and TRBJ2-3, with 10 bases aligning to TRBD2. Trimming removed 2 bases from V and 1 base from J; junction bases left unmatched: 7. This CDR3 spans 17 amino acids. Germline V gene lookup returns CDR1 SGDLS and CDR2 YYNGEE. CDR3 loop: CASSVERGGAGTDTQYF. The DNA of the CDR3 is TGTGCCAGCAGCGTGGAGCGGGGGGGCGCGGGCACAGATACGCAGTATTTT.

This sequence joins TRBV30 and TRBJ1-1; 8 bases agree with TRBD1. Germline assignment: CDR1 GTSNPN and CDR2 SVGIG (reference sequence). The V gene end was trimmed by 1 base and the J gene end by 6 bases; junction bases not matched to a gene: 10. The CDR3 has 15 residues. CDR3 in amino acids: CAWSAEDRVWPEAFF. CDR3 coding DNA: TGTGCCTGGAGTGCAGAGGACAGGGTTTGGCCTGAAGCTTTCTTT.

V gene TRBV20-1 combines with J gene TRBJ2-1; D gene ambiguous. The germline V gene encodes CDR1 DFQATT and CDR2 SNEGSKA (reference sequence). This CDR3 is built from 13 residues. Trimming cost V 3 bases and J 4 bases, with 10 bases left between them. The CDR3, as DNA: TGCAGTGCTAGTGCTGACAAGTACAATGAGCAGTTCTTC. Its translation is CSASADKYNEQFF.